These 29 T cell receptor beta chains originate from one sample sequenced in a study of STAT5B mutations in CD4+ large granular lymphocyte leukemia (dated by TCRdb to between 2021 and 2024). Library generation was performed with the immunoSEQ multiplex PCR assay. The table was pulled from immuneACCESS by TCRdb, which kept in-frame rearrangements only. Such tables lose some clones; where checked, under half of the loss comes from unresolved V genes, and the rest has no known cause. This sample gives tens of thousands of clones in total; more than 70% of them show up just once. The ten largest clones capture 3% to 3.5% of the sample. The sequenced sample consisted of CD4+ T cells from blood buffy coats. The receptors were gathered from a human donor in good health.

The rearrangement joins TRBV29-1 to TRBJ2-3; D possibly corresponds to TRBD2 (5 bases). The CDR3 is made up of 14 amino acids. The germline gives CDR1 SQVTM, CDR2 ANQGSEA. Deletions cut 5 bases from V and 6 bases from J, with 18 bases between. The CDR3 bases are TGCAGCGTTCCCCCCAGAGGAGGTCGTGATACGCAGTATTTT. It codes for CSVPPRGGRDTQYF.

This rearrangement joins TRBV7-2 to TRBJ2-7; 10 nucleotides match TRBD1. V gave up 1 base and J gave up 6 bases; unmatched junction bases: 12. There are 17 residues in the CDR3. The germline V gene has CDR1 SGHTA and CDR2 FQGNSA. The CDR3 sequence: CASSLVRPGQGPIEQYF. The CDR3 nucleotides are TGTGCCAGCAGCTTAGTGCGACCGGGACAGGGGCCCATCGAGCAGTACTTC.

A few counts support this clone. The chain is built from TRBV25-1 and TRBJ2-1; 7 bases fit TRBD1. CDR3 size: 15 residues. Per germline, CDR1 MGHDK and CDR2 SYGVNS. J gave up 5 bases and V 3 bases, and 7 bases lay outside the gene matches. The CDR3: CASSEFKGADNEQFF. Written as DNA, the CDR3 is TGTGCCAGCAGTGAGTTCAAGGGGGCCGACAATGAGCAGTTCTTC.

CDR3 residues: CASRELRGPYTDTQYF. The CDR3 bases are TGTGCCAGCAGAGAGCTAAGGGGGCCCTACACAGATACGCAGTATTTT. V is TRBV6-6 and J is TRBJ2-3; 7 bases map to TRBD1. With V trimmed by 6 bases and J by 2 bases, 11 bases remained unmatched. Germline CDR1 and CDR2: MNHNY and SVGAGI (reference sequence). The CDR3 is 16 amino acids.

The chain links TRBV20-1 to TRBJ2-1; no definite D call. V shed 6 bases and J shed 6 bases, with 9 bases lying between them. Per germline, CDR1 DFQATT and CDR2 SNEGSKA (reference sequence). The CDR3 consists of 11 residues. The CDR3 DNA reads as TGCAGTGCCTCCCGGTCCAATGAGCAGTTCTTC. Protein: CSASRSNEQFF.

The chain recombines TRBV28 with TRBJ2-7; either TRBD1 or TRBD2 may supply D (5 bases each). The CDR3 length is 17 residues. CDR1 is MDHEN, CDR2 SYDVKM, per germline. V lost 4 bases to trimming and J lost 0 bases, with 19 bases between them. The CDR3 coding sequence is TGTGCCAGCAGTTACCCCCAGGGAGACATGATCTCCTACGAGCAGTACTTC. It is translated as CASSYPQGDMISYEQYF. The full variable domain, in which reference TRBV28 and TRBJ2-7 provide the parts outside the CDR3, is DVKVTQSSRYLVKRTGEKVFLECVQDMDHENMFWYRQDPGLGLRLIYFSYDVKMKEKGDIPEGYSVSREKKERFSLILESASTNQTSMYLCASSYPQGDMISYEQYFGPGTRLTVT.

This chain uses TRBV29-1 with TRBJ2-2, with 10 bases aligning to TRBD1. The CDR3 has 13 residues. The V and J ends lost 7 bases and 6 bases, in that order; junction bases with no gene match: 5. In germline, CDR1 is SQVTM, CDR2 ANQGSEA. CDR3 coding DNA: TGCAGCGCCCGGACAGGGGGGGCCGGGGAGCTGTTTTTT. Translated, it gives CSARTGGAGELFF.

This chain joins TRBV5-1 and TRBJ1-3; D perhaps matches TRBD1 (6 bases). V was trimmed by 4 bases and J by 4 bases, leaving 21 bases between them. The CDR3 consists of 17 residues. Germline CDR1 is SGHRS and CDR2 is YFSETQ. Here the CDR3 DNA reads TGCGCCAGCAGCCCGCAAATAACAGGGTTAAGGGGAAACACCATATATTTT. Translated: CASSPQITGLRGNTIYF. Supplemented by reference TRBV5-1 and TRBJ1-3, the full variable domain reads KAGVTQTPRYLIKTRGQQVTLSCSPISGHRSVSWYQQTPGQGLQFLFEYFSETQRNKGNFPGRFSGRQFSNSRSEMNVSTLELGDSALYLCASSPQITGLRGNTIYFGEGSWLTVV.

The rearrangement joins TRBV12-5 to TRBJ1-1; D uncertain. Germline V gives CDR1 LGHNT, CDR2 FRNRAP. There are 13 residues in the CDR3. Trimming shortened V by 6 bases and J by 6 bases, and 14 bases separated the two germline ends. The CDR3 loop is CASGLDLNPEAFF. The DNA of the CDR3 is TGTGCTAGTGGACTCGACTTAAACCCTGAAGCTTTCTTT.

This clone occurred a few times. This rearrangement joins TRBV29-1 to TRBJ1-5; possibly TRBD1 for D (5 bases). From germline, CDR1 is SQVTM and CDR2 ANQGSEA. The CDR3 totals 13 residues. V lost 6 bases, J lost 0 bases, and 9 bases lay in between. DNA of the CDR3: TGCAGCGTATCGACAGATAGCAATCAGCCCCAGCATTTT. Its translation: CSVSTDSNQPQHF.

This clone appeared once. This rearrangement joins TRBV9 to TRBJ2-2, with 7 bases aligning to TRBD1. J lost 6 bases, V lost 2 bases, and 7 bases had no gene match. Germline V CDR1 and CDR2: SGDLS, YYNGEE. This CDR3 is 15 amino acids long. The CDR3 reads CASSVDRVRAGELFF. The DNA of the CDR3 is TGTGCCAGCAGCGTCGACAGGGTGAGGGCCGGGGAGCTGTTTTTT.

This sequence joins TRBV28 and TRBJ2-5; possibly TRBD1 or TRBD2 for D (6 bases each). The CDR3 sequence is 12 residues long. The V end lost 7 bases, the J end lost 3 bases, and 9 bases lay between the germline ends. The V gene's germline CDR1 is MDHEN and CDR2 SYDVKM. Here the CDR3 DNA reads TGTGCCAGCATAGGGGGGAAAGAGACCCAGTACTTC. Amino acid sequence: CASIGGKETQYF.

The chain couples TRBV19 to TRBJ1-5; D is ambiguous. The CDR3 spans 13 residues. V lost 8 bases to trimming and J lost 3 bases, with 11 bases between them. The V gene's germline CDR1 is LNHDA and CDR2 SQIVND (reference sequence). The CDR3 bases are TGTGCCAGTTGGAACACAACCAATCAGCCCCAGCATTTT. It codes for CASWNTTNQPQHF.

This CDR3 reads CASSVGSRESEQFF. The DNA of the CDR3 is TGTGCCAGCAGTGTCGGGTCGCGGGAGAGTGAGCAGTTCTTC. The rearrangement uses TRBV6-1 and TRBJ2-1, with 7 bases aligning to TRBD2. This CDR3 contains 14 residues. Germline loops: CDR1 MNHNS, CDR2 SASEGT. J gave up 9 bases and V 4 bases, and 9 bases lay outside the gene matches.

The chain joins TRBV18 to TRBJ2-5; D ambiguous. Per the germline V gene, CDR1 is KGHSH and CDR2 is LQKENI. Trimming removed 5 bases from V and 2 bases from J, with 3 bases in between. The CDR3 covers 11 residues. CDR3 sequence (DNA): TGTGCCAGCTCAGATCAAGAGACCCAGTACTTC. This translates into CASSDQETQYF.

The chain is built from TRBV5-1 and TRBJ2-5; TRBD1 agrees at 9 bases. Germline V lookup: CDR1 SGHRS, CDR2 YFSETQ. The CDR3 consists of 15 residues. With 4 bases clipped from V and 6 bases from J, the junction kept 10 bases outside the gene matches. The CDR3 nucleotides read TGCGCCAGCAGCAGAGGGACAGGGAGCGGGAAGACCCAGTACTTC. Amino acid sequence: CASSRGTGSGKTQYF. The full variable domain, rest sourced from reference TRBV5-1 and TRBJ2-5, is KAGVTQTPRYLIKTRGQQVTLSCSPISGHRSVSWYQQTPGQGLQFLFEYFSETQRNKGNFPGRFSGRQFSNSRSEMNVSTLELGDSALYLCASSRGTGSGKTQYFGPGTRLLVL.

J is TRBJ2-3 and V is TRBV2; TRBD2 matches at 10 bases. In germline, CDR1 is SNHLY, CDR2 FYNNEI. J lost 4 bases, V lost 4 bases, and 11 bases had no gene match. The CDR3 runs to 17 residues. CDR3 bases: TGTGCCAGCAGTGCCGTGCTTAGCGGGAGGTTACCAGATACGCAGTATTTT. Its protein product is CASSAVLSGRLPDTQYF.

The chain links TRBV6-1 to TRBJ2-3, with D unresolved. CDR3 size: 16 residues. V was clipped by 3 bases and J by 0 bases, with 13 bases between them. Germline V CDR1 and CDR2: MNHNS, SASEGT. The chain's CDR3 is CASSEYHSPSTDTQYF. CDR3 nucleotides: TGTGCCAGCAGTGAGTACCACAGTCCTAGCACAGATACGCAGTATTTT.

The chain links TRBV29-1 to TRBJ1-2, with unresolved D. Germline V lookup: CDR1 SQVTM, CDR2 ANQGSEA. This CDR3 region has 12 residues. The ends were cut back, 3 bases at V and 2 bases at J, with 7 bases in the middle. DNA for the CDR3: TGCAGCGTTGATTATTTCAACTATGGCTACACCTTC. It codes for CSVDYFNYGYTF. Drawing the rest from reference TRBV29-1 and TRBJ1-2, the complete variable domain is SAVISQKPSRDICQRGTSLTIQCQVDSQVTMMFWYRQQPGQSLTLIATANQGSEATYESGFVIDKFPISRPNLTFSTLTVSNMSPEDSSIYLCSVDYFNYGYTFGSGTRLTVV.

This chain uses TRBV23-1 with TRBJ2-3; the D is unclear. TRBV23-1 is an ORF, with its function uncertain. The CDR3 has 11 amino acids. The V and J ends lost 3 bases and 8 bases respectively, with 6 bases between them. The CDR3 reads CASSQVATQYF. Here the CDR3 DNA reads TGCGCCAGCAGTCAGGTGGCTACGCAGTATTTT.

The chain recombines TRBV7-2 with TRBJ1-3, with D perhaps matching TRBD1 (6 bases). This CDR3 comprises 16 residues. Trimming cost V 1 base and J 1 base, with 11 bases left between them. Germline assignment: CDR1 SGHTA and CDR2 FQGNSA. This CDR3 reads CASSLGDRLSGNTIYF. The CDR3, as DNA: TGTGCCAGCAGCTTAGGCGACAGGCTTTCTGGAAACACCATATATTTT.

The rearrangement joins TRBV7-8 to TRBJ2-7; D possibly matches TRBD1 or TRBD2 (5 bases each). CDR1 is SGHVS, CDR2 FQNEAQ, per germline. This CDR3 is 13 amino acids long. V lost 5 bases, J lost 6 bases, and 14 bases lay in between. CDR3 nucleotide sequence: TGTGCCAGCAGCGACTGGATGAGGGGCGAGCAGTACTTC. As protein: CASSDWMRGEQYF.

The rearrangement joins TRBV10-3 to TRBJ2-3, with D hard to call. Trimming cost V 4 bases and J 0 bases, with 11 bases left between them. The length of the CDR3 is 15 residues. Germline CDR1 ENHRY, CDR2 SYGVKD. CDR3 region: CAISGGKSSTDTQYF. CDR3 bases: TGTGCCATCAGTGGTGGGAAATCTAGCACAGATACGCAGTATTTT.

The rearrangement links TRBV6-4 to TRBJ2-1, with D uncertain. CDR3 length equals 11 residues. Trimming shortened V by 5 bases and J by 10 bases, and 9 bases separated the two germline ends. Germline V gene data show CDR1 as MRHNA and CDR2 as SNTAGT. The CDR3 bases are TGTGCCAGCAGTAATGGACCGGAGCAGTTCTTC. Protein product: CASSNGPEQFF.

The chain couples TRBV30 to TRBJ2-1; 14 bases are shared with TRBD2. This CDR3 is 13 amino acids long. Germline V gene sequence: CDR1 GTSNPN, CDR2 SVGIG (reference sequence). V lost 2 bases to trimming and J lost 13 bases; unmatched junction nucleotides: 4. CDR3 sequence: CAWSSGLAGEQFF. In DNA, the CDR3 is TGTGCCTGGAGTTCGGGACTAGCGGGAGAACAGTTCTTC.

DNA for the CDR3: TGTGCCAGCAGTTACGAGGGAGGGCCGAACACTGAAGCTTTCTTT. Amino acids: CASSYEGGPNTEAFF. The V and J genes are TRBV6-5 and TRBJ1-1; D gene unclear. The ends were cut back, 2 bases at V and 1 base at J, with 11 bases in the middle. The CDR3 is made up of 15 amino acids. Germline V gene sequence: CDR1 MNHEY, CDR2 SVGAGI.

The chain has TRBV5-1 and TRBJ1-2; D ambiguous. Germline-derived CDR1 and CDR2 are SGHRS and YFSETQ. The CDR3 sequence is 12 residues long. V lost 5 bases and J 0 bases, leaving 5 bases between the germline ends. The CDR3 DNA follows: TGCGCCAGCAGTGTCCCTAACTATGGCTACACCTTC. It translates to CASSVPNYGYTF. Full variable domain (remainder filled in from reference TRBV5-1 and TRBJ1-2): KAGVTQTPRYLIKTRGQQVTLSCSPISGHRSVSWYQQTPGQGLQFLFEYFSETQRNKGNFPGRFSGRQFSNSRSEMNVSTLELGDSALYLCASSVPNYGYTFGSGTRLTVV.

This clone was counted a single time. The CDR3 loop reads CASSEIWEKNTEAFF. The CDR3 DNA sequence: TGTGCCAGCAGTGAAATTTGGGAGAAGAACACTGAAGCTTTCTTT. V and J are TRBV6-1 and TRBJ1-1; D remains unclear. Germline CDR1 MNHNS, CDR2 SASEGT. The CDR3 contains 15 residues. Trimming removed 2 bases from V and 1 base from J, with 11 bases in between.

The V call is TRBV5-8, the J call TRBJ2-1; D is perhaps TRBD1 (6 bases). This CDR3 is built from 13 residues. V lost 4 bases and J lost 4, with 9 bases in between. CDR1 and CDR2 (germline): SGHTS, YDEGEE. The chain's CDR3 is CASSQDRYNEQFF. The CDR3 coding sequence is TGTGCCAGCAGCCAGGACAGATACAATGAGCAGTTCTTC.